The 30 T cell receptor beta chains below were found in one sample sequenced in a study of technical replicates of blood from a handful of donors. The protocol was immunoSEQ multiplex PCR, while the TCRdb copy is restricted to in-frame clones and leaves out a portion. Of tens of thousands of clones listed, roughly 93% are singletons. Sequencing input: T cells isolated from PBMCs. The receptor source for this set is a human donor in good health.

J is TRBJ2-5 and V is TRBV7-9; 14 bases map to TRBD2. The junction had 5 bases not matched to a gene; V was cut back by 5 bases and J by 3 bases. CDR3 size: 16 residues. Germline values: CDR1 SEHNR, CDR2 FQNEAQ (reference sequence). CDR3 residues: CASSRMGLAGEETQYF. The DNA for the CDR3 is TGTGCCAGCAGCCGCATGGGACTAGCGGGAGAAGAGACCCAGTACTTC. Full variable domain (remainder filled in from reference TRBV7-9 and TRBJ2-5): DTGVSQNPRHKITKRGQNVTFRCDPISEHNRLYWYRQTLGQGPEFLTYFQNEAQLEKSRLLSDRFSAERPKGSFSTLEIQRTEQGDSAMYLCASSRMGLAGEETQYFGPGTRLLVL.

The V gene is TRBV4-3, the J gene TRBJ2-2; TRBD2 matches at 8 bases. Per germline, CDR1 LGHNA and CDR2 YSLEER. The CDR3 consists of 18 residues. V gave up 0 bases and J gave up 5 bases; unmatched junction bases: 11. CDR3 in DNA: TGCGCCAGCAGCCAAGAAGTACTAGCGGATATATTAACCGGGGAGCTGTTTTTT. Protein: CASSQEVLADILTGELFF.

J is TRBJ2-7 and V is TRBV27; 8 bases align to TRBD1. The V and J ends lost 5 bases and 5 bases, in that order; junction bases with no gene match: 11. This CDR3 has 15 residues. Germline V CDR1 and CDR2: MNHEY, SMNVEV (reference sequence). CDR3 in amino acids: CASSGVRTGIHEQYF. As DNA, the CDR3 is TGTGCCAGCAGTGGTGTACGGACAGGGATACACGAGCAGTACTTC.

Concerning this clone itself: One end of the junction does not line up with germline, which may come from a read error. V usage is TRBV6-5 and J usage is TRBJ1-3, with 7 bases lining up with TRBD1. CDR1 and CDR2 (germline): MNHEY, SVGAGI. The CDR3 totals 15 residues. CDR3 coding DNA: TGTGCCAGCAGTCGAGGGACAGCCCGGGGAAGCACCATATATTTT. Its translation: CASSRGTARGSTIYF.

This rearrangement joins TRBV28 to TRBJ2-4; TRBD2 might be the D (5 bases). Germline V lookup: CDR1 MDHEN, CDR2 SYDVKM. Trimming shortened V by 4 bases and J by 0 bases, and 16 bases separated the two germline ends. CDR3 length: 17 amino acids. CDR3 amino acids: CASSSAIEGLAKNIQYF. The CDR3 DNA reads TGTGCCAGCAGTTCGGCCATTGAGGGCCTAGCCAAAAACATTCAGTACTTC.

The rearrangement links TRBV18 to TRBJ1-1, with a weak D call TRBD1 (5 bases). V lost 6 bases to trimming and J lost 7 bases, with 15 bases between them. The CDR3 spans 13 residues. Germline V gene data show CDR1 as KGHSH and CDR2 as LQKENI. The CDR3 DNA sequence: TGTGCCAGCTCCCCGGAGGGGCTTATTGAAGCTTTCTTT. Its protein is CASSPEGLIEAFF.

V is TRBV5-1 and J is TRBJ2-7; 7 positions match TRBD1. The CDR3 sequence is 15 residues long. J was trimmed by 1 base and V by 0 bases; bases with no gene match: 4. Germline CDR1 and CDR2: SGHRS and YFSETQ. The CDR3 DNA reads TGCGCCAGCAGCTTGGTACAGGGGCATTCCTACGAGCAGTACTTC. This gives the protein CASSLVQGHSYEQYF.

The V call is TRBV2, the J call TRBJ1-1; D remains ambiguous. This CDR3 is built from 15 residues. V was trimmed by 6 bases and J by 0 bases, leaving 14 bases between them. Germline V gene sequence: CDR1 SNHLY, CDR2 FYNNEI. This CDR3 reads CASRDTHTLNTEAFF. CDR3 coding DNA: TGTGCCAGCAGAGATACACATACATTGAACACTGAAGCTTTCTTT.

The CDR3 nucleotides are TGTGCCACCAGCAGAGATCTCCGTGGCTACACCTTC. Translated: CATSRDLRGYTF. The chain employs TRBV15 and TRBJ1-2; D not resolved. The V gene's germline CDR1 is LNHNV and CDR2 YYDKDF (reference sequence). The CDR3 consists of 12 residues. V shed 0 bases and J shed 7 bases, with 6 bases lying between them. Filled out from reference TRBV15 and TRBJ1-2, the complete variable domain reads DAMVIQNPRYQVTQFGKPVTLSCSQTLNHNVMYWYQQKSSQAPKLLFHYYDKDFNNEADTPDNFQSRRPNTSFCFLDIRSPGLGDTAMYLCATSRDLRGYTFGSGTRLTVV.

The chain employs TRBV5-1 and TRBJ2-3, with a possible D match to TRBD1 (6 bases). Trimming took 3 bases from V and 2 from J, leaving 7 bases between them. The CDR3 length is 13 residues. Germline CDR1 and CDR2: SGHRS and YFSETQ. The CDR3 coding sequence is TGCGCCAGCAGCTGGACAGTCACAGATACGCAGTATTTT. The encoded protein is CASSWTVTDTQYF.

The V call is TRBV30, the J call TRBJ2-3, with TRBD1 matching 10 bases. The CDR3 extends over 14 amino acids. CDR1 GTSNPN and CDR2 SVGIG come from the germline V gene (reference sequence). With 5 bases clipped from V and 5 bases from J, the junction kept 7 bases outside the gene matches. The CDR3 DNA reads as TGTGCCTGGGCCCGGGACAGGGGAAAAGATACGCAGTATTTT. This gives the protein CAWARDRGKDTQYF.

This clone was recorded only once. The chain carries TRBV5-4 and TRBJ1-1; no clear D. The ends were cut back, 0 bases at V and 0 bases at J, with 9 bases in the middle. This CDR3 region has 15 residues. Germline V gene data show CDR1 as SGHNT and CDR2 as YYREEE (reference sequence). The CDR3 DNA reads as TGTGCCAGCAGCTTGGAGACGGGGATGAACACTGAAGCTTTCTTT. This translates into CASSLETGMNTEAFF.

The J gene is TRBJ2-7, the V gene TRBV19; 8 bases align to TRBD1. CDR1 is LNHDA, CDR2 SQIVND, per germline (reference sequence). The V segment lost 6 bases and the J segment 2 bases; nucleotides outside the gene matches: 6. The CDR3 is 14 residues long. CDR3: CASRRGQGPYEQYF. CDR3 nucleotide sequence: TGTGCCAGTAGACGTGGACAGGGCCCCTACGAGCAGTACTTC.

The rearrangement joins TRBV19 to TRBJ1-2; the match to TRBD1 covers 9 bases. Trimming took 5 bases from V and 7 from J; bases not matched to a gene: 5. CDR1 is LNHDA, CDR2 SQIVND, per germline (reference sequence). The CDR3 has 13 residues. The DNA for the CDR3 is TGTGCCAGTAGTCAGGGACAGGGAGGTGGCTACACCTTC. Protein product: CASSQGQGGGYTF.

This clone was picked up one time. The chain couples TRBV4-1 to TRBJ1-2, with D maybe TRBD1 (5 bases). The V and J ends lost 4 bases and 8 bases respectively, with 11 bases between them. Looked up from germline, CDR1 is MGHRA and CDR2 is YSYEKL. The CDR3 has 12 amino acids. CDR3: CASSPREGGYTF. In DNA, the CDR3 is TGCGCCAGCAGCCCCAGGGAGGGAGGCTACACCTTC.

V gene TRBV19 combines with J gene TRBJ2-7; 7 bases fit TRBD1. Trimming took 6 bases from V and 2 from J; bases not matched to a gene: 4. Germline V gene sequence: CDR1 LNHDA, CDR2 SQIVND (reference sequence). The CDR3 has 13 residues. The CDR3 loop reads CASSQGTAYEQYF. The CDR3 region has the DNA TGTGCCAGTAGCCAAGGGACAGCCTACGAGCAGTACTTC.

This clone came up a few times. This rearrangement joins TRBV19 to TRBJ1-1, with a possible D match to TRBD1 (6 bases). CDR1 LNHDA and CDR2 SQIVND come from the germline V gene (reference sequence). This CDR3 has 13 residues. With 5 bases removed from V and 1 base from J, the gap between germline ends came to 8 bases. The CDR3 DNA reads as TGTGCCAGTAGTCAGGGGCAGAACACTGAAGCTTTCTTT. Its protein is CASSQGQNTEAFF.

The chain combines TRBV29-1 with TRBJ1-4; 7 positions match TRBD1. Germline values: CDR1 SQVTM, CDR2 ANQGSEA. The CDR3 has 13 residues. Trimming cost V 6 bases and J 8 bases; bases outside gene matches: 9. CDR3 sequence: CSVVDREREKLFF. For the CDR3, the DNA is TGCAGCGTCGTTGACAGGGAGAGAGAAAAACTGTTTTTT. The whole variable domain, remainder taken from reference TRBV29-1 and TRBJ1-4, is SAVISQKPSRDICQRGTSLTIQCQVDSQVTMMFWYRQQPGQSLTLIATANQGSEATYESGFVIDKFPISRPNLTFSTLTVSNMSPEDSSIYLCSVVDREREKLFFGSGTQLSVL.

This clone was detected only once. The chain joins TRBV29-1 to TRBJ1-1; D not certain. Deletions cut 4 bases from V and 1 base from J, with 10 bases between. Germline CDR1 and CDR2: SQVTM and ANQGSEA. The CDR3 is 13 amino acids. In nucleotides, the CDR3 is TGCAGCGTTGTGGGCCAACCGAACACTGAAGCTTTCTTT. It translates to CSVVGQPNTEAFF. The complete variable domain, with remaining parts taken from reference TRBV29-1 and TRBJ1-1, reads SAVISQKPSRDICQRGTSLTIQCQVDSQVTMMFWYRQQPGQSLTLIATANQGSEATYESGFVIDKFPISRPNLTFSTLTVSNMSPEDSSIYLCSVVGQPNTEAFFGQGTRLTVV.

The V call is TRBV6-1, the J call TRBJ2-6; D is possibly TRBD1 (5 bases). This CDR3 region has 13 residues. Germline V gene sequence: CDR1 MNHNS, CDR2 SASEGT. The ends were cut back, 10 bases at V and 2 bases at J, with 9 bases in the middle. DNA for the CDR3: TGTGCCATCGACAGCGCTGGGGCCAACGTCCTGACTTTC. Amino acid sequence: CAIDSAGANVLTF.

The CDR3: CASSQVPGELSEAFF. CDR3 nucleotides: TGTGCCAGCAGCCAAGTTCCGGGAGAGCTGTCTGAAGCTTTCTTT. The rearrangement uses TRBV14 and TRBJ1-1; D ambiguous. The CDR3 loop spans 15 amino acids. The ends were cut back, 1 base at V and 6 bases at J, with 15 bases in the middle. Germline lookup yields CDR1 SGHDN and CDR2 FVKESK. Variable domain in full (rest from reference TRBV14 and TRBJ1-1): EAGVTQFPSHSVIEKGQTVTLRCDPISGHDNLYWYRRVMGKEIKFLLHFVKESKQDESGMPNNRFLAERTGGTYSTLKVQPAELEDSGVYFCASSQVPGELSEAFFGQGTRLTVV.

The chain combines TRBV19 with TRBJ1-3; 8 nucleotides align to TRBD1. Per the germline V gene, CDR1 is LNHDA and CDR2 is SQIVND (reference sequence). CDR3 length: 16 amino acids. The V and J ends lost 3 bases and 4 bases, in that order; junction bases with no gene match: 8. The CDR3 DNA is TGTGCCAGTAGTATGATTGCCGGGACAGGCGGAAACACCATATATTTT. Translation: CASSMIAGTGGNTIYF.

A single count supports this clone. The chain recombines TRBV5-6 with TRBJ2-5, with D possibly TRBD2 on 6 matching bases. CDR1 SGHDT and CDR2 YYEEEE come from the germline V gene. V was trimmed by 1 base and J by 7 bases, leaving 17 bases between them. This CDR3 contains 15 residues. CDR3 loop: CASSLSGRERGTQYF. The CDR3 region has the DNA TGTGCCAGCAGCTTGAGTGGGCGGGAAAGGGGGACCCAGTACTTC.

This clone appeared a single time. J is TRBJ2-7 and V is TRBV27; perhaps TRBD2 as D (6 bases). The V gene's germline CDR1 is MNHEY and CDR2 SMNVEV (reference sequence). The V end was cut by 5 bases, the J end by 5 bases, with 19 bases between. The CDR3 runs to 15 residues. The CDR3 region is CASSPLAGGPHEQYF. CDR3 DNA: TGTGCCAGCAGTCCTCTAGCCGGAGGGCCCCACGAGCAGTACTTC.

In this sample, this clone turned up once. The J gene is TRBJ2-7, the V gene TRBV27; D might be TRBD2 (6 bases). Per germline, CDR1 MNHEY and CDR2 SMNVEV (reference sequence). V was cut by 2 bases and J by 3 bases, with 14 bases left in between. The length of the CDR3 is 15 residues. CDR3 in amino acids: CASSLAGTPFYEQYF. The CDR3 nucleotides read TGTGCCAGCAGTTTAGCCGGGACTCCGTTCTACGAGCAGTACTTC.

CDR3 coding DNA: TGTGCCTGGACTCTGGGACACCATAATGAAAAACTGTTTTTT. This gives the protein CAWTLGHHNEKLFF. The gene calls are TRBV30 and TRBJ1-4; tentative D call: TRBD1 (6 bases). Between the trimmed V and J ends, which lost 4 bases and 4 bases, there was a span of 13 bases. Germline V gene sequence: CDR1 GTSNPN, CDR2 SVGIG (reference sequence). This CDR3 is 14 amino acids long.

This chain uses TRBV2 with TRBJ1-2; TRBD1 aligns across 7 bases. CDR3 size: 13 residues. V gave up 8 bases and J gave up 8 bases; unmatched junction bases: 11. Germline-derived CDR1 and CDR2 are SNHLY and FYNNEI. CDR3 nucleotides: TGTGCCAGCTTTCTTAACAGGGGAGACGGCTACACCTTC. Protein sequence: CASFLNRGDGYTF.

Only one count was recorded for this clone. The chain joins TRBV6-7 to TRBJ1-1, with D unclear. TRBV6-7 is identified as an open reading frame with a role that is uncertain. The CDR3 length is 16 residues. V dropped 0 bases and J dropped 1 base, with 12 bases sitting between them. The CDR3 nucleotides are TGTGCCAGCAGTTACTCGAATGAGGCAGCGAACACTGAAGCTTTCTTT. It translates to CASSYSNEAANTEAFF.

This sequence joins TRBV29-1 and TRBJ2-1; perhaps TRBD2 as D (6 bases). Trimming cost V 6 bases and J 5 bases, with 8 bases left between them. CDR1 is SQVTM, CDR2 ANQGSEA, per germline. This CDR3 has 11 amino acids. The CDR3 sequence is CSVGLHNEQFF. CDR3 in DNA: TGCAGCGTGGGACTGCACAATGAGCAGTTCTTC.

The chain employs TRBV29-1 and TRBJ2-1; perhaps TRBD1 as D (6 bases). Germline V lookup: CDR1 SQVTM, CDR2 ANQGSEA. Trimming took off 2 bases at V and 6 bases at J, with 20 bases between the two ends. CDR3 size: 16 residues. CDR3 sequence reads: CSVEHGLRLRGNEQFF. The CDR3, as DNA: TGCAGCGTTGAACACGGACTGCGCCTCAGGGGCAATGAGCAGTTCTTC.